This T cell receptor (beta chain) was sequenced during a study of blood T cell repertoires in COVID-19. Study background: The United States, Italy and Spain supplied acute and convalescent COVID-19 samples.

The method was immunoSEQ multiplex PCR; TCRdb's version includes in-frame clones alone and lacks a portion of them. Of about 160,000 clones listed, approximately 85% are singletons. The sequence was collected from a man aged 60 to 75 with active or convalescent COVID-19. What was sequenced was peripheral blood.

CDR3 in DNA: TGTGCCAGCAGCAAAGTCAGGGGGCAGGCAGATACGCAGTATTTT. Its protein is CASSKVRGQADTQYF. The chain employs TRBV21-1 and TRBJ2-3; TRBD1, as called in the table, went unchecked against the DNA. TRBV21-1 is a recognized pseudogene. This CDR3 spans 15 amino acids.